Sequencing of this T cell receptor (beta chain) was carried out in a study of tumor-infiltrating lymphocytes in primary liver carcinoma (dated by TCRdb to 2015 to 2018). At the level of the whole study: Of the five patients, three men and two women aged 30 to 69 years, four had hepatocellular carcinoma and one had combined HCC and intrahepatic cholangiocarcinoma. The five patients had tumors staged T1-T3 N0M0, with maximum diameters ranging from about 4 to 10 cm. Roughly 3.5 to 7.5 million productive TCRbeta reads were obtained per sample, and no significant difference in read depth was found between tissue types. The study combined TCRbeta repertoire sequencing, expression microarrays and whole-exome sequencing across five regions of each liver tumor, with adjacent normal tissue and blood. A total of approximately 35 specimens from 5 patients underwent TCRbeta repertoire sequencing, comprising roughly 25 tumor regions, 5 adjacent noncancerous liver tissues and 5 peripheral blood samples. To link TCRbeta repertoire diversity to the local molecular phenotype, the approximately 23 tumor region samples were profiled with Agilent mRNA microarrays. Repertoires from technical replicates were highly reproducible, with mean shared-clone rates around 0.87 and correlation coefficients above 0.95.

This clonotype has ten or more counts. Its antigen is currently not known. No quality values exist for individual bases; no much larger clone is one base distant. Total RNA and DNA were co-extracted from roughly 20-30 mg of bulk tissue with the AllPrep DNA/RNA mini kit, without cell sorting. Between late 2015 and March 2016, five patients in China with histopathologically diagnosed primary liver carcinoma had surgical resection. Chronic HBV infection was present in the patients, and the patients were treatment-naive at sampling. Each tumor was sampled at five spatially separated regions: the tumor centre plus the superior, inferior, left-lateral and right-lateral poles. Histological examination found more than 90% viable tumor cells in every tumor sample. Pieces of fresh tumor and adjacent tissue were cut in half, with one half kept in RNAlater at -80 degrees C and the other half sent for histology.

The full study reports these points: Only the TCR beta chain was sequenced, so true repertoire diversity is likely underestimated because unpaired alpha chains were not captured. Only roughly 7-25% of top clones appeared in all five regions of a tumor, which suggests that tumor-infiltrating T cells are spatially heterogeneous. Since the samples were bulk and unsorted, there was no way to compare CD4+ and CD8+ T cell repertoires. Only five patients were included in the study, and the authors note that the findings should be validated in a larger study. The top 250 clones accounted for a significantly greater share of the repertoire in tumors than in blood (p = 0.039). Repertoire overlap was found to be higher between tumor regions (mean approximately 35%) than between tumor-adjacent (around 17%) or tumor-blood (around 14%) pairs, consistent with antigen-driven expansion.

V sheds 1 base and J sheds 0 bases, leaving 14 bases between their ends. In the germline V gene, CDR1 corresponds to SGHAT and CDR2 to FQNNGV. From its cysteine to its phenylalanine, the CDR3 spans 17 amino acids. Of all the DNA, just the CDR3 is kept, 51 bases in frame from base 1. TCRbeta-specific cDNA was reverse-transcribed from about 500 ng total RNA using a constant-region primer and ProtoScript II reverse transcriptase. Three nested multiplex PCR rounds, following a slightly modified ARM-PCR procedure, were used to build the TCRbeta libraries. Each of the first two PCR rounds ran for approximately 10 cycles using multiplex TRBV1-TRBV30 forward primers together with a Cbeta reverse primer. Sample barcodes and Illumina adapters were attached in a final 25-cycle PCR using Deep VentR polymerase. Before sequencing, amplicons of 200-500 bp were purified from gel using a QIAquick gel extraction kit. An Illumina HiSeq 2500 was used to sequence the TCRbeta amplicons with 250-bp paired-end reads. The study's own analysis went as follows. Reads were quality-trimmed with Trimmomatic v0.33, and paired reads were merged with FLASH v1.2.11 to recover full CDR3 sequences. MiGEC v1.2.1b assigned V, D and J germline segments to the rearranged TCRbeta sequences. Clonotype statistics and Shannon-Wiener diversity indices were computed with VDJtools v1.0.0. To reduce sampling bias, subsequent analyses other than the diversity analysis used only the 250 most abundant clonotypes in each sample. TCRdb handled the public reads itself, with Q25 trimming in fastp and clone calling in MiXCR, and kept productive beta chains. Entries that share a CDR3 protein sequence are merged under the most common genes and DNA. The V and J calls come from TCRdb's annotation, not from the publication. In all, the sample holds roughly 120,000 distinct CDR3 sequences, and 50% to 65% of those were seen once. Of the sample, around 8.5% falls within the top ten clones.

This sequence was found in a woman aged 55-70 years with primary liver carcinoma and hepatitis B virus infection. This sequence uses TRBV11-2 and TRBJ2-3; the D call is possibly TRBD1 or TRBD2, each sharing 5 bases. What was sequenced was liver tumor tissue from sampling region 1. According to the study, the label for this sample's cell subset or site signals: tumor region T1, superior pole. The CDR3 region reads CASSLVGAGLSTDTQYF. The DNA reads TGTGCCAGCAGCTTAGTCGGGGCAGGTCTAAGCACAGATACGCAGTATTTT.